The clone carrying this T cell receptor (beta chain) showed up many times. The antigen remains unidentified. Using unique molecular identifiers, the investigators prepared the TCRbeta library. TCRdb called the PCR reads again in MiXCR, with one record for every CDR3 protein. The sample lists around 500,000 distinct CDR3 sequences, about 21% seen once, with roughly 15% in the top ten. This entry belongs to a study of T-cell reconstitution after alpha-beta-depleted transplantation in children. Points from the study as a whole: A year post-transplant, T-cell counts and diversity derived mostly from newly produced T cells. The study traced high day-60 TCRbeta diversity in some patients to surviving recipient T cells and thymic progenitors. About two months after transplant, alpha-beta T cells reportedly came from several hundred expanded graft clones.

The origin of this receptor is a boy younger than two who had a stem cell transplant for acute myeloid leukemia, so the T cells may come from the graft donor. The source was PBMCs, mostly from graft donor cells, collected 360 days after TCRalphabeta/CD19-depleted stem cell transplant.

In DNA form, the CDR3 reads TGTGCCAGCAGTCTCCTTGGCGGCCCCCGTATCGATAATGAGCAGTTCTTC. This codes for CASSLLGGPRIDNEQFF. The chain has TRBV12-3 or TRBV12-4 and TRBJ2-1; D is unclear. V was shortened by 5 bases and J by 7 bases, with 24 bases between the two germline ends. The CDR3 contains 17 residues.